The next 20 T cell receptor beta chains were all read from a single sample in a study of CD8 T cells in ankylosing spondylitis. TCRdb independently ran MiXCR on the 5' RACE reads; one entry per CDR3 protein. The sample consists of around 150,000 distinct CDR3 sequences, around 42% of them appearing once. The sample taken for sequencing was synovial fluid, either unsorted or a sorted T cell fraction (not recorded which). The receptors were gathered from a male donor with ankylosing spondylitis.

The rearrangement joins TRBV7-8 to TRBJ1-2; D gene unclear. In germline, CDR1 is SGHVS, CDR2 FQNEAQ. Deletions cut 5 bases from V and 7 bases from J, with 14 bases between. This CDR3 region has 13 residues. The DNA for the CDR3 is TGTGCCAGCAGCCTCGGGGTCAAGTTTGGCTACACCTTC. This encodes CASSLGVKFGYTF.

The chain is built from TRBV7-9 and TRBJ1-1; TRBD1 might be the D (5 bases). CDR3 size: 14 residues. Germline V lookup: CDR1 SEHNR, CDR2 FQNEAQ (reference sequence). V lost 2 bases to trimming and J lost 1 base, with 8 bases between them. CDR3 in amino acids: CASSLMDTNTEAFF. The CDR3, as DNA: TGTGCCAGCAGCTTAATGGACACGAACACTGAAGCTTTCTTT.

A remark on this clonotype: This is likely a read error, given that the CDR3 carries no conserved phenylalanine or tryptophan at its end. The limits of the CDR3 on the DNA are not certain, so only TCRdb's listed CDR3 is given. The chain uses TRBV20-1 and TRBJ2-1; TRBD2 reflects the table's D call only, with no check against the DNA. CDR1 and CDR2 (germline): DFQATT, SNEGSKA (reference sequence). The CDR3 length is 12 residues, termini included. The CDR3 sequence is CSVQLTGLAGPL.

The genes are TRBV18 and TRBJ2-1; TRBD2 matches at 7 bases. V trimming: 4 bases; J trimming: 8 bases; junction bases outside the gene matches: 11. The germline V gene has CDR1 KGHSH and CDR2 LQKENI. CDR3 length: 15 amino acids. The CDR3: CASSQNSGNLDEQFF. The CDR3 coding sequence is TGTGCCAGCTCACAGAACAGCGGGAACCTGGATGAGCAGTTCTTC.

This clonotype was seen a single time. The V and J genes are TRBV9 and TRBJ2-2, with 8 bases aligning to TRBD2. V was clipped by 0 bases and J by 4 bases; unmatched bases: 5. The CDR3 is 16 residues long. From germline, CDR1 is SGDLS and CDR2 YYNGEE. The CDR3 bases are TGTGCCAGCAGCGTAGTTGGGACTAGGGTCACCGGGGAGCTGTTTTTT. This translates into CASSVVGTRVTGELFF.

This clonotype was detected only a few times. This chain joins TRBV6-2 or TRBV6-3 and TRBJ2-7, with D unresolved. In germline, CDR1 is MNHEY, CDR2 SVGEGT. V was trimmed by 0 bases and J by 3 bases, leaving 9 bases between them. This CDR3 comprises 14 residues. The CDR3 DNA reads TGTGCCAGCAGTTACTCGATCGGAGACTACGAGCAGTACTTC. Its protein is CASSYSIGDYEQYF.

The chain carries TRBV6-2 or TRBV6-3 and TRBJ1-1, with D tentatively TRBD1 (5 bases). Trimming cost V 7 bases and J 3 bases, with 18 bases left between them. The CDR3 sequence is 15 residues long. CDR1 and CDR2 (germline): MNHEY, SVGEGT. The DNA of the CDR3 is TGTGCCAGCATTGGGGACCGTAGGGTAGACACTGAAGCTTTCTTT. This sequence encodes CASIGDRRVDTEAFF.

This clonotype was seen a few times. This chain joins TRBV7-7 and TRBJ2-2; TRBD1 matches at 10 bases. Looked up from germline, CDR1 is SSHAT and CDR2 is FNYEAQ (reference sequence). This CDR3 contains 18 residues. Trimming at V came to 5 bases and at J to 3 bases, leaving 12 bases not matched to a gene. The chain's CDR3 is CASSQGDRGRIDTGELFF. The CDR3 DNA is TGTGCCAGCAGCCAGGGAGACAGGGGGCGAATAGACACCGGGGAGCTGTTTTTT.

This clonotype was seen a few times. J is TRBJ1-4 and V is TRBV12-3 or TRBV12-4; perhaps TRBD1 as D (6 bases). This CDR3 is built from 15 residues. V lost 5 bases, J lost 10 bases, and 20 bases lay in between. This chain's CDR3 is CASSPPGTFSAKLFF. CDR3 DNA: TGTGCCAGCAGTCCCCCCGGGACATTCTCGGCAAAACTGTTTTTT.

The V call is TRBV6-5, the J call TRBJ2-5; the match to TRBD2 covers 11 bases. Germline CDR1 is MNHEY and CDR2 is SVGAGI. This CDR3 region has 16 residues. With 2 bases clipped from V and 4 bases from J, the junction kept 6 bases outside the gene matches. The CDR3 DNA sequence: TGTGCCAGCAGTTACACCCTCGGACTAGCGGGAGAGACCCAGTACTTC. This encodes CASSYTLGLAGETQYF.

This clonotype came up a few times. The chain recombines TRBV12-3 or TRBV12-4 with TRBJ2-3, with TRBD2 matching 7 bases. Trimming took 3 bases from V and 4 from J; bases not matched to a gene: 1. This CDR3 has 13 residues. The CDR3 loop reads CASSLGGSDTQYF. CDR3 bases: TGTGCCAGCAGTTTGGGGGGGTCAGATACGCAGTATTTT.

This chain links TRBV10-3 with TRBJ1-2, with 9 bases matching TRBD1. J gave up 2 bases and V 4 bases, and 5 bases lay outside the gene matches. Germline values: CDR1 ENHRY, CDR2 SYGVKD. The length of the CDR3 is 15 residues. In DNA form, the CDR3 reads TGTGCCATCAGTGGCCGGACAGGGGTCAACTATGGCTACACCTTC. Protein product: CAISGRTGVNYGYTF.

The chain employs TRBV4-3 and TRBJ2-3; D not resolved. With 1 base removed from V and 2 bases from J, the gap between germline ends came to 7 bases. The CDR3 has 14 amino acids. Germline V gene data show CDR1 as LGHNA and CDR2 as YSLEER. Here the CDR3 reads CASSQVTITDTQYF. CDR3 DNA sequence: TGCGCCAGCAGCCAAGTTACTATCACAGATACGCAGTATTTT.

The chain couples TRBV5-1 to TRBJ2-2; D perhaps matches TRBD1 (6 bases). Germline CDR1 reads SGHRS; CDR2 reads YFSETQ. V was pared by 1 base and J by 5 bases, with 18 bases between. CDR3 length: 17 residues. CDR3 nucleotides: TGCGCCAGCAGCTTGTTCGGAGGAACAGGGCAAACCGGGGAGCTGTTTTTT. Protein product: CASSLFGGTGQTGELFF.

Only a few counts were recorded for this clonotype. The chain employs TRBV7-9 and TRBJ2-3, with D perhaps matching TRBD2 (6 bases). The CDR3 totals 17 residues. Germline-derived CDR1 and CDR2 are SEHNR and FQNEAQ (reference sequence). V was clipped by 5 bases and J by 1 base, with 19 bases between them. CDR3 sequence: CASSGRGRGLGTDTQYF. DNA of the CDR3: TGTGCCAGCAGCGGCCGGGGGAGAGGTTTGGGCACAGATACGCAGTATTTT.

The chain couples TRBV7-4 to TRBJ1-1; 12 nucleotides line up with TRBD1. Germline loops: CDR1 SGHVT, CDR2 SQSDAQ. Trimming took 5 bases from V and 1 from J; bases not matched to a gene: 8. The CDR3 contains 17 residues. This chain's CDR3 is CASSPGTGGAGNTEAFF. CDR3 nucleotides: TGTGCCAGCAGCCCTGGGACAGGGGGCGCCGGGAACACTGAAGCTTTCTTT.

The gene calls are TRBV30 and TRBJ1-2, with a possible D match to TRBD1 (5 bases). Trimming took 7 bases from V and 4 from J, leaving 22 bases between them. CDR3 length: 15 amino acids. Germline CDR1 reads GTSNPN; CDR2 reads SVGIG (reference sequence). Written as DNA, the CDR3 is TGTGCCTCCTCCCGGGGCTCCAGGGATACCTATGGCTACACCTTC. Its protein product is CASSRGSRDTYGYTF.

At least ten counts were recorded for this clonotype. The rearrangement links TRBV27 to TRBJ2-7; 7 nucleotides match TRBD2. CDR3 length: 13 residues. The junction had 9 bases not matched to a gene; V was cut back by 10 bases and J by 3 bases. Germline V gene sequence: CDR1 MNHEY, CDR2 SMNVEV (reference sequence). DNA of the CDR3: TGTGCCACCGCTCCGGGGGGATACTACGAGCAGTACTTC. The encoded protein is CATAPGGYYEQYF.

This clonotype was recorded a few times. V usage is TRBV29-1 and J usage is TRBJ2-1; D perhaps matches TRBD2 (6 bases). Germline values: CDR1 SQVTM, CDR2 ANQGSEA. This CDR3 spans 13 amino acids. CDR3 sequence: CAAGSFPYNEQFF. CDR3 sequence (DNA): TGCGCTGCGGGGTCCTTTCCCTACAATGAGCAGTTCTTC.

This clonotype was picked up a small number of times. The J gene is TRBJ2-5, the V gene TRBV6-4; 10 bases are a match to TRBD2. CDR1 and CDR2 from the germline V gene are MRHNA and SNTAGT. J was trimmed by 4 bases and V by 0 bases; bases with no gene match: 2. This CDR3 region has 15 residues. The CDR3: CASSDSSGGAETQYF. In DNA form, the CDR3 reads TGTGCCAGCAGTGACTCGAGCGGGGGGGCAGAGACCCAGTACTTC.